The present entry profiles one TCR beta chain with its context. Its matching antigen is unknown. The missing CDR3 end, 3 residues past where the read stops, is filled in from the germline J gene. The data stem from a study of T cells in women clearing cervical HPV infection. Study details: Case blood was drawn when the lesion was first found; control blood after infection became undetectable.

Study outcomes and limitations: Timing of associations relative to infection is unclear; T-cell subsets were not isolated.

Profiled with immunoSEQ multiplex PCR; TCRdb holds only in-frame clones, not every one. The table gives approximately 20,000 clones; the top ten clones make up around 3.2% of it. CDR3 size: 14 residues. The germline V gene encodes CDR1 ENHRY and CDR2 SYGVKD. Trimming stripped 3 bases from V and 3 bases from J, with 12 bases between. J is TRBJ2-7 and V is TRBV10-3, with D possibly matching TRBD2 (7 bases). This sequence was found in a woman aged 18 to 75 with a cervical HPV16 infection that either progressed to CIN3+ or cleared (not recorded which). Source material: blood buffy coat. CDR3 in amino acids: CAISDRGGDYEQYF. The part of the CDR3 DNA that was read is TGTGCCATCAGTGATCGAGGGGGGGACTACGAG.